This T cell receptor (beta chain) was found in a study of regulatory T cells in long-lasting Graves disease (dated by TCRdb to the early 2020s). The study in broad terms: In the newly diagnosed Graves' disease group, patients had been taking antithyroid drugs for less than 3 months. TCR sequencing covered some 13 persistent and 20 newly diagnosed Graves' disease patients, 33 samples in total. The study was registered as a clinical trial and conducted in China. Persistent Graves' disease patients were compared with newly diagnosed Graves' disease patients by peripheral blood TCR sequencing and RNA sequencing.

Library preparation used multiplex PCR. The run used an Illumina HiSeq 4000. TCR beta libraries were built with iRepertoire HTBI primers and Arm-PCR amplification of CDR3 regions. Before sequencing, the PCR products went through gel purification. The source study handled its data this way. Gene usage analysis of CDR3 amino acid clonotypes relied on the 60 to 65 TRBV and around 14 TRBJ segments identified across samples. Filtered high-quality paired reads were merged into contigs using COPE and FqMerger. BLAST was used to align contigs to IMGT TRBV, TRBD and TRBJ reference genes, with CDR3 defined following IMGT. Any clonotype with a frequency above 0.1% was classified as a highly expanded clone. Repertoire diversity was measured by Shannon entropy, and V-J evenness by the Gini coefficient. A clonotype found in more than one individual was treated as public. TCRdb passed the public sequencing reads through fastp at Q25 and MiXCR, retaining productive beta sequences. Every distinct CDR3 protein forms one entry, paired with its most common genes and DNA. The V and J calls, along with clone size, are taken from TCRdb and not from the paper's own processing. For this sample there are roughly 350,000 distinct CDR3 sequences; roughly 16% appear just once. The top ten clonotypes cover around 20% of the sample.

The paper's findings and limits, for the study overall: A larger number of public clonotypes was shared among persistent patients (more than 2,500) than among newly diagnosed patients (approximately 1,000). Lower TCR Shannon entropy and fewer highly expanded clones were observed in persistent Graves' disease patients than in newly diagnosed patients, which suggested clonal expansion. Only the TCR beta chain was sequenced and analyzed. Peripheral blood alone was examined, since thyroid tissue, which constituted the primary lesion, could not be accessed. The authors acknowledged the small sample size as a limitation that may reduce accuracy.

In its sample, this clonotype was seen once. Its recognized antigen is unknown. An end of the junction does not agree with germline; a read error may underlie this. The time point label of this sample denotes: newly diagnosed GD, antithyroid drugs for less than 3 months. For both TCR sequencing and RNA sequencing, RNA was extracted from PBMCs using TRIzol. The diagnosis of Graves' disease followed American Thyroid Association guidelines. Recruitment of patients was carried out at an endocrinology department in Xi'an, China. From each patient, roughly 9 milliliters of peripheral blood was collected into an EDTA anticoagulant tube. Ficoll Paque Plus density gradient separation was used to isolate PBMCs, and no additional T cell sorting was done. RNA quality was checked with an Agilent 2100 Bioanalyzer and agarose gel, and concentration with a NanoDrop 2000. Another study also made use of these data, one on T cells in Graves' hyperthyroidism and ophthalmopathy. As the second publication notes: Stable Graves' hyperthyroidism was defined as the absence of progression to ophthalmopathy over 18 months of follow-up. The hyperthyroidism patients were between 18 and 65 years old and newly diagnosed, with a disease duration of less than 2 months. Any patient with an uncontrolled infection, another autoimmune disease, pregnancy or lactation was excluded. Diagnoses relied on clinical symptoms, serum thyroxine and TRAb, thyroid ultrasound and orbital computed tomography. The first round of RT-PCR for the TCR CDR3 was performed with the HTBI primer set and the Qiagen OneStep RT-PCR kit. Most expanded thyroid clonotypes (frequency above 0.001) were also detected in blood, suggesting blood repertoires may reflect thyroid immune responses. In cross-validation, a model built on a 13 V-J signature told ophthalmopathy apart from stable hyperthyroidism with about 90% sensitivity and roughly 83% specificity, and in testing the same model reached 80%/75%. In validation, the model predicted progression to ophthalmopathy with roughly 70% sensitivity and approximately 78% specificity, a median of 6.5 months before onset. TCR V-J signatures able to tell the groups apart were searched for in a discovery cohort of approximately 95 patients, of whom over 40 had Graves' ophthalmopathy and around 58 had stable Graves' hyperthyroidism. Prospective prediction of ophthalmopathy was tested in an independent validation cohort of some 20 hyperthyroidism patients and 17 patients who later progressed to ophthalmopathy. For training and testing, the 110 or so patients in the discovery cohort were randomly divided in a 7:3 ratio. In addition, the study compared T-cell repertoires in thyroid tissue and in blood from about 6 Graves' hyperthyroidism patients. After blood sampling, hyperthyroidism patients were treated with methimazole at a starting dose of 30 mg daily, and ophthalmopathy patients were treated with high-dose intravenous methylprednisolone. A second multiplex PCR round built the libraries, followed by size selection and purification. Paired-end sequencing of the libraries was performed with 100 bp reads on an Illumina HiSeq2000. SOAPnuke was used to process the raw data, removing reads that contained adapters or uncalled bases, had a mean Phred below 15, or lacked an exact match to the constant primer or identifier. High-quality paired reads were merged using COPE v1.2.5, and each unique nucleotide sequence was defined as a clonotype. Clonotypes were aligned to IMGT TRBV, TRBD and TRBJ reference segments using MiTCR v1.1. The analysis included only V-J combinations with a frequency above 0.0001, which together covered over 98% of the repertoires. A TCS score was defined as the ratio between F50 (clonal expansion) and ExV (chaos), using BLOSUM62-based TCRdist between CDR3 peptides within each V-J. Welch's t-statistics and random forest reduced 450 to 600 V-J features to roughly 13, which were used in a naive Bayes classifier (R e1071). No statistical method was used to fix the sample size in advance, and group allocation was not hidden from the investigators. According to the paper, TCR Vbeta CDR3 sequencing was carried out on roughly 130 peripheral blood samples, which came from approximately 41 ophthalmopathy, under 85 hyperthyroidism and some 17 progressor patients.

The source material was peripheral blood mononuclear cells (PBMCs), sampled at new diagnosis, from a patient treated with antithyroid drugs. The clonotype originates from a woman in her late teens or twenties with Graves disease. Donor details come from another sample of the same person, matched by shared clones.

The DNA is TGCGCCAGCAGCTTGCTACCGGGACAGGGGCCCCAGGACGAGCAGAACTTC. Translated, it reads CASSLLPGQGPQDEQNF. This sequence uses TRBV5-1 and TRBJ2-7; TRBD1 lines up with 10 middle nucleotides. The CDR3 goes from the cysteine to the phenylalanine over 17 residues. Of the read, only the CDR3 DNA is kept; its 51 bases are in frame from base 1. The CDR1 and CDR2 encoded by the germline V gene are SGHRS and YFSETQ. When the CDR3 is completed using the reference TRBV5-1 and TRBJ2-7 genes on either side, the full variable domain is KAGVTQTPRYLIKTRGQQVTLSCSPISGHRSVSWYQQTPGQGLQFLFEYFSETQRNKGNFPGRFSGRQFSNSRSEMNVSTLELGDSALYLCASSLLPGQGPQDEQNFGPGTRLTVT.